This TCR beta chain was recorded in a study of regulatory T cells in long-lasting Graves disease. The sample's time point: persistent/refractory GD, antithyroid drugs over 5 years with positive TRAb. Generation of the TCR library employed RNA extracted from PBMCs. To make TCR beta libraries, researchers used iRepertoire HTBI primers and Arm-PCR of CDR3 regions. TCRdb itself ran the multiplex PCR reads through MiXCR, one entry per CDR3 protein. The table has around 460,000 distinct CDR3 sequences, 20% to 25% seen once. Germline values: CDR1 MGHRA, CDR2 YSYEKL. The V end lost 4 bases, the J end lost 3 bases, and 12 bases lay between the germline ends. CDR3 length: 14 residues.

Sequenced here: peripheral blood mononuclear cells (PBMCs), sampled when the disease was refractory, from a patient treated with antithyroid drugs. The receptor was isolated from a female donor with Graves disease. The genes are TRBV4-1 and TRBJ2-5, with D possibly being TRBD1 (6 bases). Here the CDR3 reads CASSPRDIEETQYF. CDR3 nucleotide sequence: TGCGCCAGCAGCCCCCGGGACATAGAAGAGACCCAGTACTTC.